This entry features one T cell receptor beta chain sequence. The antigen is undetermined. Germline-derived CDR1 and CDR2 are MNHNS and SASEGT. CDR3 length equals 9 residues. V shed 11 bases and J shed 5 bases, with 5 bases lying between them. Random hexamers primed reverse transcription of roughly 0.5 to 1 ug RNA. The amplification used immunoSEQ multiplex PCR on TCR beta CDR3; it spanned 54 Vbeta and 13 Jbeta. TCRdb independently ran MiXCR on the immunoSEQ multiplex PCR reads; one entry per CDR3 protein. The repertoire holds more than 250,000 distinct CDR3 sequences, with approximately 90% as singletons. This sample stems from a study of CD8 T cells in Susac syndrome. Study-wide results and caveats: A relatively small number of individuals underwent TCR sequencing and HLA analysis.

Control patients had untreated stable or active relapsing-remitting multiple sclerosis by revised McDonald criteria. Sequenced sample: CD4+ T cells from PBMCs. The V call is TRBV6-1, the J call TRBJ2-3; no firm D call. The TCR comes from a human donor with multiple sclerosis. CDR3: CAVQDTQYF. The CDR3 DNA is TGTGCCGTACAAGATACGCAGTATTTT.